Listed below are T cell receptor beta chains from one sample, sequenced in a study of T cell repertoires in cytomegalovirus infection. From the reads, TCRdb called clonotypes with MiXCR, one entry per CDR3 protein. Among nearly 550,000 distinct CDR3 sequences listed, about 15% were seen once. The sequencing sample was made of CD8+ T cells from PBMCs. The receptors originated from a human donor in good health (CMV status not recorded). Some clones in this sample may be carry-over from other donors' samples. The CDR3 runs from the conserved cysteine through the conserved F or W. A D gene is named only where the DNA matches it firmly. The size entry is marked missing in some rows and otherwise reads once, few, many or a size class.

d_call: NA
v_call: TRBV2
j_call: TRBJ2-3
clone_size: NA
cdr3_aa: CASSENPGVISTDTQYF
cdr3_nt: TGTGCCAGCAGTGAAAATCCGGGGGTCATTAGCACAGATACGCAGTATTTT

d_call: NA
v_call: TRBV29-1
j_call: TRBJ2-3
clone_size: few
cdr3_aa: CSVEGARDTQYF
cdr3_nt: TGCAGCGTTGAGGGAGCCCGGGATACGCAGTATTTT

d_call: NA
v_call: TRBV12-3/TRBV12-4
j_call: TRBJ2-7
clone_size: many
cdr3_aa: CASSPSRDGRRNEQYF
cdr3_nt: TGTGCCAGCAGCCCGTCCCGGGACGGCAGGCGTAACGAGCAGTACTTC

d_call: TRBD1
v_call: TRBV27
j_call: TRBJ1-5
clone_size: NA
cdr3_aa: CASSMDRGFQPQHF
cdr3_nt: TGTGCCAGCAGTATGGACAGGGGATTCCAGCCCCAGCATTTT

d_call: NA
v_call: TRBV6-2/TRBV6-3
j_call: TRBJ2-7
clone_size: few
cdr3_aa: CASSPDSARYEQYF
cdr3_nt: TGTGCCAGCAGTCCGGACAGTGCGCGGTACGAGCAGTACTTC

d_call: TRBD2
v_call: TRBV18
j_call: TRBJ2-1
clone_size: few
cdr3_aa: CASSPPTEWLAGVSEQFF
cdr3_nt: TGTGCCAGCTCACCACCAACCGAGTGGCTAGCGGGAGTGAGTGAGCAGTTCTTC

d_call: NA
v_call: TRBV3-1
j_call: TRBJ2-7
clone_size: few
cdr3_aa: CASSQEKRSSYEQYF
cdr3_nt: TGTGCCAGCAGCCAAGAAAAGCGAAGCTCCTACGAGCAGTACTTC

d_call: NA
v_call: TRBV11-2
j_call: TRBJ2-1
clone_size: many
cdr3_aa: CASSLDPALLWDEQFF
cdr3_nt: TGTGCCAGCAGCTTAGACCCAGCCCTCCTTTGGGATGAGCAGTTCTTC

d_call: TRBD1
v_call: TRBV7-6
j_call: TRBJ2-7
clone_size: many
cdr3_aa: CASSSRTGDYEQYF
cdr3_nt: TGTGCCAGCAGCTCCCGGACAGGGGACTACGAGCAGTACTTC

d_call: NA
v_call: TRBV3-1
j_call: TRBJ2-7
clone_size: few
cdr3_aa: CASSQPQGGISYEQYF
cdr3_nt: TGTGCCAGCAGCCAACCCCAAGGGGGAATCTCCTACGAGCAGTACTTC